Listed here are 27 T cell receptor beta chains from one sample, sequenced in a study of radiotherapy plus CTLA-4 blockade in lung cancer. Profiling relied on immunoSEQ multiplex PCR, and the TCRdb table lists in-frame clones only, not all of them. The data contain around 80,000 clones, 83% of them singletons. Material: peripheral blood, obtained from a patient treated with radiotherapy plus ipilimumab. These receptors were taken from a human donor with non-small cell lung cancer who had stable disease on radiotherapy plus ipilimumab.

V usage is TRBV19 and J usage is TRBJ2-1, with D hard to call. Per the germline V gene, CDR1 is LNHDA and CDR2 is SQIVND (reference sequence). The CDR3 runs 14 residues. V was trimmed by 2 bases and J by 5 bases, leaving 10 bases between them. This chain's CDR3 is CASSIRALNNEQFF. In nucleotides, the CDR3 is TGTGCCAGTAGTATACGGGCCCTAAACAATGAGCAGTTCTTC. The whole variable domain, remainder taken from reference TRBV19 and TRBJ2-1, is DGGITQSPKYLFRKEGQNVTLSCEQNLNHDAMYWYRQDPGQGLRLIYYSQIVNDFQKGDIAEGYSVSREKKESFPLTVTSAQKNPTAFYLCASSIRALNNEQFFGPGTRLTVL.

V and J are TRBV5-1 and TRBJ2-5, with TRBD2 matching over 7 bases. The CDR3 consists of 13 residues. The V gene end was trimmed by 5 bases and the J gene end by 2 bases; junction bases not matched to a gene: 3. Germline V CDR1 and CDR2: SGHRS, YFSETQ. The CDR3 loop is CASSVSGQETQYF. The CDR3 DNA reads TGCGCCAGCAGTGTTAGCGGGCAAGAGACCCAGTACTTC. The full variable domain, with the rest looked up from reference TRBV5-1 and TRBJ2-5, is KAGVTQTPRYLIKTRGQQVTLSCSPISGHRSVSWYQQTPGQGLQFLFEYFSETQRNKGNFPGRFSGRQFSNSRSEMNVSTLELGDSALYLCASSVSGQETQYFGPGTRLLVL.

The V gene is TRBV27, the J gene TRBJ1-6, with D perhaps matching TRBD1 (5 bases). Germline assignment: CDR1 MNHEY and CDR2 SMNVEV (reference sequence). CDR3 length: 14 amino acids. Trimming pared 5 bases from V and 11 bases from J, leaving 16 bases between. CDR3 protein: CASSTQANGAPLHF. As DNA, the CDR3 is TGTGCCAGCAGTACACAGGCAAATGGAGCACCCCTCCACTTT.

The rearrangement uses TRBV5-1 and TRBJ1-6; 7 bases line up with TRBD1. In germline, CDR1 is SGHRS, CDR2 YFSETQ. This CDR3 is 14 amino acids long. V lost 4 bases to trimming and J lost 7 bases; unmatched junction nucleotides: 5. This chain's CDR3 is CASSRDSVNSPLHF. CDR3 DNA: TGCGCCAGCAGCCGGGACAGCGTCAATTCACCCCTCCACTTT.

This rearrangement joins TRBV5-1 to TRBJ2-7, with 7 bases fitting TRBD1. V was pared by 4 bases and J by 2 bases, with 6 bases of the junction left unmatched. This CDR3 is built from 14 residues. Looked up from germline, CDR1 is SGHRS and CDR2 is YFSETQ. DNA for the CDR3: TGCGCCAGCAGCAGGGACAGTTCAGCCTACGAGCAGTACTTC. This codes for CASSRDSSAYEQYF.

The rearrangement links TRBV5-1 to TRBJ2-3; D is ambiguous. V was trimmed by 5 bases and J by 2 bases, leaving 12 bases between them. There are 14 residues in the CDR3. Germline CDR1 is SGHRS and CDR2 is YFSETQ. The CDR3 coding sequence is TGCGCCAGCAGTCTCCAAGCCGACACAGATACGCAGTATTTT. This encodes CASSLQADTDTQYF. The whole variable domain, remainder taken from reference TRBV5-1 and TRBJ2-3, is KAGVTQTPRYLIKTRGQQVTLSCSPISGHRSVSWYQQTPGQGLQFLFEYFSETQRNKGNFPGRFSGRQFSNSRSEMNVSTLELGDSALYLCASSLQADTDTQYFGPGTRLTVL.

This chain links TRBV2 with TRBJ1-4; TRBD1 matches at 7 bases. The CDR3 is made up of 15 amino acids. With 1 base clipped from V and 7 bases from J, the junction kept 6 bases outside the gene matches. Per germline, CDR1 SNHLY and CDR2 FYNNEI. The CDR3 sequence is CASSEGGQNFEKLFF. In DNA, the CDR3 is TGTGCCAGCAGTGAAGGGGGACAGAATTTTGAAAAACTGTTTTTT.

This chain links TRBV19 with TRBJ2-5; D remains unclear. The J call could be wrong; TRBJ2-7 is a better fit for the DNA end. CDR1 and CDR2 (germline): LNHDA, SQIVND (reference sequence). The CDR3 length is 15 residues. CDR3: CASSILGSSSYEQYF. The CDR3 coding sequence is TGTGCCAGTAGTATACTGGGCAGTAGCTCCTACGAGCAGTACTTC.

CDR3 sequence (DNA): TGTGCCAGCAGACTCATTCTTGGAGGATCACCCCTCCACTTT. This encodes CASRLILGGSPLHF. The chain has TRBV2 and TRBJ1-6; D not certain. V lost 6 bases and J lost 10, with 16 bases in between. The CDR3 is made up of 14 amino acids. Germline V gene data show CDR1 as SNHLY and CDR2 as FYNNEI. The complete variable domain, with remaining parts taken from reference TRBV2 and TRBJ1-6, reads EPEVTQTPSHQVTQMGQEVILRCVPISNHLYFYWYRQILGQKVEFLVSFYNNEISEKSEIFDDQFSVERPDGSNFTLKIRSTKLEDSAMYFCASRLILGGSPLHFGNGTRLTVT.

The CDR3 nucleotides are TGTGCCAGCAGTGATATCGGGAACTATGGCTACACCTTC. It translates to CASSDIGNYGYTF. This chain uses TRBV2 with TRBJ1-2, with D uncertain. The CDR3 spans 13 residues. Germline V gene data show CDR1 as SNHLY and CDR2 as FYNNEI. The ends were cut back, 3 bases at V and 2 bases at J, with 7 bases in the middle.

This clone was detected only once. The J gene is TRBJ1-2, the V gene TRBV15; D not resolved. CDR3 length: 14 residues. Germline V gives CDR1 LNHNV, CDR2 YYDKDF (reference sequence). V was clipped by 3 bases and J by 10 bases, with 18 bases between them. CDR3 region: CATSSLSAAKAYTF. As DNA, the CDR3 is TGTGCCACCAGCAGTCTATCGGCCGCCAAGGCCTACACCTTC.

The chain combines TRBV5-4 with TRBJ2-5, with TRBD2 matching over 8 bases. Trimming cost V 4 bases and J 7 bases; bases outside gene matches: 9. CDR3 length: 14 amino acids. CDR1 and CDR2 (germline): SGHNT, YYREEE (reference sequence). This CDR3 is CASSPIPGGGTQYF. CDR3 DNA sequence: TGTGCCAGCAGCCCCATTCCCGGGGGGGGGACCCAGTACTTC.

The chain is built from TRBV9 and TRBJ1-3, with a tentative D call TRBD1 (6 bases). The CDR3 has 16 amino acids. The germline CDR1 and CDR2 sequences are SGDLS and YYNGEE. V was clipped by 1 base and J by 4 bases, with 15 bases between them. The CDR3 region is CASSVKQGGRGNTIYF. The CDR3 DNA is TGTGCCAGCAGCGTAAAACAGGGCGGCAGGGGAAACACCATATATTTT.

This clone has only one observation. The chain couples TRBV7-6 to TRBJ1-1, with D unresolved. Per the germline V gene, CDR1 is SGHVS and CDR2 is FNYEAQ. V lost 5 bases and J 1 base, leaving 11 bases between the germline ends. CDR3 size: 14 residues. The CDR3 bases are TGTGCCAGCAGCGTCGGACGGACGAACACTGAAGCTTTCTTT. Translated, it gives CASSVGRTNTEAFF.

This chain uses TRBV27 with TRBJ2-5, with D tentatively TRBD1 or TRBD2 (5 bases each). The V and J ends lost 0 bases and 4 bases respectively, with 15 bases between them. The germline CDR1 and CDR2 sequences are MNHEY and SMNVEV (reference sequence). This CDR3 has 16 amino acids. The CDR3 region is CASSLSGRVNRETQYF. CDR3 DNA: TGTGCCAGCAGTTTATCGGGGCGGGTAAACAGAGAGACCCAGTACTTC.

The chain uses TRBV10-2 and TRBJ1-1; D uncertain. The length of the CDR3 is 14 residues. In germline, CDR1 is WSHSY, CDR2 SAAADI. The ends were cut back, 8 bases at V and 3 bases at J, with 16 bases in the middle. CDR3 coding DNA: TGCGCCAGCGCTCGCCCAGGAAGGGACACTGAAGCTTTCTTT. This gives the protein CASARPGRDTEAFF.

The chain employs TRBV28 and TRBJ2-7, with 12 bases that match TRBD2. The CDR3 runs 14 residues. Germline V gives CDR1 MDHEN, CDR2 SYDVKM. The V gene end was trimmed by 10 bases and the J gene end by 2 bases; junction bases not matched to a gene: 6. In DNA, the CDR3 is TGTGCCACCATACGGACTAGCGGGACCTACGAGCAGTACTTC. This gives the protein CATIRTSGTYEQYF.

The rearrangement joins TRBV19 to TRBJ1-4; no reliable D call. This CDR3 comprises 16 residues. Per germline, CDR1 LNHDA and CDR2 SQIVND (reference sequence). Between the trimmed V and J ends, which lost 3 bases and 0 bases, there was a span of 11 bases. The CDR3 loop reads CASSMSGSPTNEKLFF. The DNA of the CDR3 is TGTGCCAGTAGTATGTCGGGGAGCCCAACTAATGAAAAACTGTTTTTT.

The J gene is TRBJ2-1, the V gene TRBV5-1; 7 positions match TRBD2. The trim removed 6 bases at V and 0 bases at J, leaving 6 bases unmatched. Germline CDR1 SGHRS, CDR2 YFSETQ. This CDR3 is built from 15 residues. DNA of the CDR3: TGCGCCAGCAAGGGTGGGACTACCTCCTACAATGAGCAGTTCTTC. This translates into CASKGGTTSYNEQFF.

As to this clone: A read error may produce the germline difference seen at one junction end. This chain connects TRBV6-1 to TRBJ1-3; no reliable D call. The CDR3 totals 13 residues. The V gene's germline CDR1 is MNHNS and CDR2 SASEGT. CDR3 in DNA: TGTGCCAGCAAGGAGGAGCAGATGGCCCTCAATAATTTT. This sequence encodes CASKEEQMALNNF.

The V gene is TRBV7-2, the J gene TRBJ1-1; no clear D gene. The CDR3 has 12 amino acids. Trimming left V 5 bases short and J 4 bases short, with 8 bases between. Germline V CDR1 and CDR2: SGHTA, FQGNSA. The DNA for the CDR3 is TGTGCCAGCAGCAACCGGCGCACTGAAGCTTTCTTT. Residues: CASSNRRTEAFF.

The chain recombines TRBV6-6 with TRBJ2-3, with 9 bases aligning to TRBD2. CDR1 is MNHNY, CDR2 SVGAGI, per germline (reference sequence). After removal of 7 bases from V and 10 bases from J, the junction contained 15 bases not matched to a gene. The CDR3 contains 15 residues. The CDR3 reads CASKQVAGETGAQYF. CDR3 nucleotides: TGTGCCAGCAAACAAGTAGCGGGGGAGACTGGCGCGCAGTATTTT.

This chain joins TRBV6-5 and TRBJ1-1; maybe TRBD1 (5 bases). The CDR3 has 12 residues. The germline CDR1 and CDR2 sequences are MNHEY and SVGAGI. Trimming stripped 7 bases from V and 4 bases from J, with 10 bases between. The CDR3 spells CASNGDGTEAFF. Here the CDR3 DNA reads TGTGCCAGCAACGGGGACGGCACTGAAGCTTTCTTT.

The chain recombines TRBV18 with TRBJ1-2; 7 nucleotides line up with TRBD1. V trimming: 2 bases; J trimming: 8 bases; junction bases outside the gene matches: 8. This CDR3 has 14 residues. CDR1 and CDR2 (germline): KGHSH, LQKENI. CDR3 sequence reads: CASSPGTDTRGYTF. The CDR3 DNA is TGTGCCAGCTCACCAGGGACAGATACTAGGGGCTACACCTTC.

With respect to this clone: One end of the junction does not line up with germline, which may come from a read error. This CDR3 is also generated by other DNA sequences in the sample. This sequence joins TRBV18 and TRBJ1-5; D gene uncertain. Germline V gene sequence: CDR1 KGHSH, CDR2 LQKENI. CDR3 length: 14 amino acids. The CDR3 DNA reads TGTGCTAGCTCACCGGAGTCTAGCAATCAGCCCCAGCATTTT. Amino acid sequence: CASSPESSNQPQHF.

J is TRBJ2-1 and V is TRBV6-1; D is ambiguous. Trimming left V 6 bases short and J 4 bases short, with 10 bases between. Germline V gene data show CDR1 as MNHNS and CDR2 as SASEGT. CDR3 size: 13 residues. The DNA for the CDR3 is TGTGCCAGCAGCCAAGGACCATACAATGAGCAGTTCTTC. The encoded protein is CASSQGPYNEQFF.

The CDR3 is CASSEGTGVAGELFF. DNA of the CDR3: TGCGCCAGCAGTGAAGGGACAGGGGTTGCCGGGGAGCTGTTTTTT. J is TRBJ2-2 and V is TRBV10-2, with 10 bases aligning to TRBD1. Germline values: CDR1 WSHSY, CDR2 SAAADI. The CDR3 contains 15 residues. V shed 3 bases, J shed 6 bases, and the junction held 4 bases outside the gene matches.